Each of the 7 T cell receptor beta chains below was sequenced from the same sample in a study of CD4 T cells in relation to SARS-CoV-2 and coronaviruses. No antigens are known for them. The table came from immunoSEQ multiplex PCR; TCRdb's copy has only in-frame clones and leaves some out. The sample consists of some 43,000 clones, about four fifths of them appearing once. The sample taken for sequencing was naive CD4+ T cells from PBMCs, cultured in vitro. Subset defined: naive CD4+ T cells isolated by negative enrichment. The origin of the receptors is an adult with COVID-19.

J is TRBJ2-7 and V is TRBV3-1 (or the pseudogene TRBV3-2), with TRBD2 as a possible D gene (6 bases). Per the germline V gene, CDR1 is LGHDT and CDR2 is YNNKEL (reference sequence). V lost 2 bases and J lost 3, with 11 bases in between. The CDR3 loop spans 14 amino acids. CDR3 residues: CASSQRNSGYEQYF. The CDR3, as DNA: TGTGCCAGCAGCCAACGGAATAGCGGCTACGAGCAGTACTTC.

The rearrangement joins TRBV11-1 to TRBJ1-2; D is unclear. Germline V CDR1 and CDR2: SGHAT, FQDESV (reference sequence). V lost 0 bases and J 13 bases, leaving 9 bases between the germline ends. The CDR3 runs to 11 residues. The CDR3 sequence is CASSLAEVITF. The CDR3, as DNA: TGTGCCAGCAGCTTAGCGGAGGTAATCACCTTC. The full variable domain, rest sourced from reference TRBV11-1 and TRBJ1-2, is EAEVAQSPRYKITEKSQAVAFWCDPISGHATLYWYRQILGQGPELLVQFQDESVVDDSQLPKDRFSAERLKGVDSTLKIQPAELGDSAMYLCASSLAEVITFGSGTRLTVV.

V and J are TRBV5-8 and TRBJ2-3, with TRBD2 as a possible D gene (6 bases). The V end was cut by 4 bases, the J end by 4 bases, with 13 bases between. Germline lookup yields CDR1 SGHTS and CDR2 YDEGEE. The CDR3 loop spans 14 amino acids. CDR3 protein: CASSQEGRADTQYF. The CDR3 nucleotides read TGTGCCAGCAGCCAGGAGGGACGGGCAGATACGCAGTATTTT.

The genes are TRBV18 and TRBJ2-1; D remains ambiguous. Per germline, CDR1 KGHSH and CDR2 LQKENI. CDR3 length: 11 residues. Trimming pared 8 bases from V and 9 bases from J, leaving 11 bases between. In DNA, the CDR3 is TGTGCCAGCGCACTACAGAGTGAGCAGTTCTTC. Protein product: CASALQSEQFF.

V gene TRBV5-6 combines with J gene TRBJ2-7; 9 nucleotides agree with TRBD1. Germline loops: CDR1 SGHDT, CDR2 YYEEEE. The CDR3 has 15 residues. With V trimmed by 3 bases and J by 3 bases, 7 bases remained unmatched. The CDR3 here is CASSSGGQGYYEQYF. The CDR3 nucleotides read TGTGCCAGCAGCTCCGGGGGACAGGGCTACTACGAGCAGTACTTC.

V gene TRBV5-4 combines with J gene TRBJ2-7; D gene uncertain. The CDR3 spans 14 residues. Per germline, CDR1 SGHNT and CDR2 YYREEE (reference sequence). V was clipped by 4 bases and J by 2 bases, with 13 bases between them. The CDR3 reads CASSPSALAYEQYF. The CDR3 region has the DNA TGTGCCAGCAGCCCGTCGGCGCTAGCCTACGAGCAGTACTTC.

The rearrangement uses TRBV13 and TRBJ1-2; no definite D call. The CDR3 is made up of 14 amino acids. Germline loops: CDR1 PRHDT, CDR2 FYEKMQ (reference sequence). Trimming left V 3 bases short and J 5 bases short, with 13 bases between. The CDR3 here is CASSFGGWGYGYTF. The CDR3 DNA reads TGTGCCAGCAGCTTTGGCGGATGGGGATATGGCTACACCTTC.